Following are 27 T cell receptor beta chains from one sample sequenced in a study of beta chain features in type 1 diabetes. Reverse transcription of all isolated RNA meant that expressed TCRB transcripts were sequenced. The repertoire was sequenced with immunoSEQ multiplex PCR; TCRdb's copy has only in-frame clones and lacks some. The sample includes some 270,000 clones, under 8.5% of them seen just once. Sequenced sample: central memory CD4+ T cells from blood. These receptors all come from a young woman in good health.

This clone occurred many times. The CDR3 region has the DNA TGTGCCAGCAGGAGAGATCACACCATATATTTT. Protein product: CASRRDHTIYF. The rearrangement joins TRBV28 to TRBJ1-3; no definite D call. Germline-derived CDR1 and CDR2 are MDHEN and SYDVKM. The CDR3 covers 11 residues. Trimming took off 6 bases at V and 8 bases at J, with 8 bases between the two ends.

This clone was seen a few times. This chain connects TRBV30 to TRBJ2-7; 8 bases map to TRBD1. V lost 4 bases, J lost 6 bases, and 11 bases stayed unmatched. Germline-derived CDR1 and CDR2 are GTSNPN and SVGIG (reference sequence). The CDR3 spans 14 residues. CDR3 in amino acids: CAWKVARGHSEQYF. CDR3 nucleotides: TGTGCCTGGAAGGTGGCCAGGGGGCATAGCGAGCAGTACTTC.

In nucleotides, the CDR3 is TGTGCCACCCGGGTCCTCGGGGGGGAGCAGTACTTC. Protein product: CATRVLGGEQYF. The chain combines TRBV19 with TRBJ2-7, with TRBD2 matching over 7 bases. This CDR3 contains 12 residues. J was trimmed by 7 bases and V by 10 bases; bases with no gene match: 10. The germline gives CDR1 LNHDA, CDR2 SQIVND (reference sequence).

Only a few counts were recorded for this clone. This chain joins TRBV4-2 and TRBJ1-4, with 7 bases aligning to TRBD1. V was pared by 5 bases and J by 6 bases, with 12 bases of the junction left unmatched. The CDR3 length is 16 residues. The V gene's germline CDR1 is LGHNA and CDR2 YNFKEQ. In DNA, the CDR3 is TGTGCCAGCAGCTTACCACTGACAGGGAGGGATGAAAAACTGTTTTTT. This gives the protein CASSLPLTGRDEKLFF.

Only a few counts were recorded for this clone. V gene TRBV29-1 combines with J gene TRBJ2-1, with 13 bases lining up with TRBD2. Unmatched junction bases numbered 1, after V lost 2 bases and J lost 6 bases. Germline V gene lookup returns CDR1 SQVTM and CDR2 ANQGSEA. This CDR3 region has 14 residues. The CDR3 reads CSVETSGRANEQFF. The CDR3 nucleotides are TGCAGCGTTGAAACTAGCGGGAGGGCCAATGAGCAGTTCTTC.

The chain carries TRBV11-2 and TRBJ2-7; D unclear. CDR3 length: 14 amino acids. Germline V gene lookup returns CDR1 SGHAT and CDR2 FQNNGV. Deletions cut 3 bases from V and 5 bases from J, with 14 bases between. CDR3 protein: CASSFDVPTHEQYV. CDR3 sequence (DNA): TGTGCCAGCAGCTTCGATGTCCCCACCCACGAGCAGTACGTC.

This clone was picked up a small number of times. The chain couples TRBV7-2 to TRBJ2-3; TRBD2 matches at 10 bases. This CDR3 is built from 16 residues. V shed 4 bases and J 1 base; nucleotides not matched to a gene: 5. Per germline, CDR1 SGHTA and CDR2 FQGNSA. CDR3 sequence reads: CASSSIAGGGTDTQYF. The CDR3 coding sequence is TGTGCCAGCAGCTCGATAGCGGGGGGTGGCACAGATACGCAGTATTTT. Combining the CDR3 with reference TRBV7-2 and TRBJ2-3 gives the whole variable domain GAGVSQSPSNKVTEKGKDVELRCDPISGHTALYWYRQSLGQGLEFLIYFQGNSAPDKSGLPSDRFSAERTGGSVSTLTIQRTQQEDSAVYLCASSSIAGGGTDTQYFGPGTRLTVL.

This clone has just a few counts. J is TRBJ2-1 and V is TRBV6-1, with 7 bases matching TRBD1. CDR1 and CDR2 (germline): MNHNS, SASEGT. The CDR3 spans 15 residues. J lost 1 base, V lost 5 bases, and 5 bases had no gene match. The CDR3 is CASSFSGGSYNEQFF. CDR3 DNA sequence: TGTGCCAGCAGTTTTTCAGGGGGTTCCTACAATGAGCAGTTCTTC.

CDR3 nucleotide sequence: TGTGCCAGCAGCTCCGTAAGCTCCTATAATTCACCCCTCCACTTT. Translation: CASSSVSSYNSPLHF. This chain joins TRBV7-2 and TRBJ1-6; D call uncertain. V shed 4 bases and J shed 0 bases, with 7 bases lying between them. CDR3 size: 15 residues. CDR1 is SGHTA, CDR2 FQGNSA, per germline.

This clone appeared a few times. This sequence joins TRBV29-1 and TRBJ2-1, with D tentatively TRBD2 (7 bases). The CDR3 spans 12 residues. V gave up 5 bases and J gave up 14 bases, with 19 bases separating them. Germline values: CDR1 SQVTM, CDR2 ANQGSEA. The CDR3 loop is CSVRGGRQGKFF. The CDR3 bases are TGCAGCGTTCGGGGAGGGAGGCAGGGGAAGTTCTTC.

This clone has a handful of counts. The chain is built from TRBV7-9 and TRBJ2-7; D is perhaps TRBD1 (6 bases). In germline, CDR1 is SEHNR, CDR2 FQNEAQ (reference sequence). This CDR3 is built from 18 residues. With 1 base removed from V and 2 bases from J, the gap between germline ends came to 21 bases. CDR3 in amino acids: CASSLGYSAGEKAYEQYF. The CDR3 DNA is TGTGCCAGCAGCTTAGGGTATTCGGCAGGGGAAAAGGCCTACGAGCAGTACTTC.

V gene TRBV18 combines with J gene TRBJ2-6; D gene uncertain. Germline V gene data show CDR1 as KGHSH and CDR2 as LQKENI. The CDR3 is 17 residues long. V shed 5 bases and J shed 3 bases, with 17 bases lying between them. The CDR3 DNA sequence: TGTGCCAGCTCATCCACGAATTCGGGTGGTGGGGCCAACGTCCTGACTTTC. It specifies CASSSTNSGGGANVLTF.

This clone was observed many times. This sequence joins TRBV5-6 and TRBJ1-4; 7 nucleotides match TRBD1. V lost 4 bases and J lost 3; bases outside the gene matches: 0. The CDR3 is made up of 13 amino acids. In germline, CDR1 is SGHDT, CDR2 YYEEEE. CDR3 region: CASSGTANEKLFF. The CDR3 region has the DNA TGTGCCAGCAGCGGGACAGCTAATGAAAAACTGTTTTTT.

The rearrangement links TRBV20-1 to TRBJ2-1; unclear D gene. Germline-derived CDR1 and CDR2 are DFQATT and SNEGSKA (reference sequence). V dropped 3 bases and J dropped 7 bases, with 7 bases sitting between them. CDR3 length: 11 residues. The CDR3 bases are TGCAGTGCTAGGGTCCGGAATGAGCAGTTCTTC. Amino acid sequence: CSARVRNEQFF.

In DNA, the CDR3 is TGTGCCAGCAGCCAAGGCCCAGGACTAGCGGTCTACAATGAGCAGTTCTTC. Translation: CASSQGPGLAVYNEQFF. The rearrangement joins TRBV4-2 to TRBJ2-1; 10 bases map to TRBD2. The CDR3 is 17 residues long. Germline trimming cut 1 base from V and 3 bases from J; bases unmatched to any gene: 6. Germline CDR1 LGHNA, CDR2 YNFKEQ.

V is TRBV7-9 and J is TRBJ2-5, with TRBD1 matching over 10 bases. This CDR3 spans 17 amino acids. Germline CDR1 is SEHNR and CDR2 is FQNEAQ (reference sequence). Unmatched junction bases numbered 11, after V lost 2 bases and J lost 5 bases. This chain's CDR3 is CASSLSAGTGARETQYF. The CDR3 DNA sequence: TGTGCCAGCAGCTTATCGGCCGGGACAGGGGCACGGGAGACCCAGTACTTC.

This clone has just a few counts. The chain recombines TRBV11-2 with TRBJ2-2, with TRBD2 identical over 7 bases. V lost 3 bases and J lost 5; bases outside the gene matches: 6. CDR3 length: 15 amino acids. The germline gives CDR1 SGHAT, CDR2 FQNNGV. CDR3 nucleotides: TGTGCCAGCAGCTTCCGGGACTACACTACCGGGGAGCTGTTTTTT. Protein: CASSFRDYTTGELFF.

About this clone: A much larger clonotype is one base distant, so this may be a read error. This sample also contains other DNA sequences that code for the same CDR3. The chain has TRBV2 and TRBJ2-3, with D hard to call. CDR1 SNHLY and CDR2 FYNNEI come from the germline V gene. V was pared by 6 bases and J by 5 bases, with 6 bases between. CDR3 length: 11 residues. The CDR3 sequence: CASSLGDTQYF. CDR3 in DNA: TGTGCCAGCAGCCTGGGAGATACGCAGTATTTT.

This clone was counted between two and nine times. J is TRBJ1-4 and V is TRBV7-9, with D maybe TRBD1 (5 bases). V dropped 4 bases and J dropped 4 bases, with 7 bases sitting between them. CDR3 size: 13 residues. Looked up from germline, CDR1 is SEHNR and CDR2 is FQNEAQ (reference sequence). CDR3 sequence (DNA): TGTGCCAGCAGCTCGGACAATAATGAAAAACTGTTTTTT. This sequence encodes CASSSDNNEKLFF.

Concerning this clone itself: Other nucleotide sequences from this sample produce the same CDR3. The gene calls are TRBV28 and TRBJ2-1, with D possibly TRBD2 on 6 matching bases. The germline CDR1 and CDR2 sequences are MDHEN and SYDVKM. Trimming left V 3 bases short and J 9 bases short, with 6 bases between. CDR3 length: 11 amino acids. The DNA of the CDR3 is TGTGCCAGCAGTTTGCGGGGTGAGCAGTTCTTC. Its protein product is CASSLRGEQFF.

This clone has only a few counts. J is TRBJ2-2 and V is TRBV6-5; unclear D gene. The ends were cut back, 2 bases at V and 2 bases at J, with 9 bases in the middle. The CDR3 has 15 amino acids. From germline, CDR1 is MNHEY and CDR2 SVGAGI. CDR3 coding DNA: TGTGCCAGCAGTTACATAGGAGTTAACACCGGGGAGCTGTTTTTT. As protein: CASSYIGVNTGELFF.

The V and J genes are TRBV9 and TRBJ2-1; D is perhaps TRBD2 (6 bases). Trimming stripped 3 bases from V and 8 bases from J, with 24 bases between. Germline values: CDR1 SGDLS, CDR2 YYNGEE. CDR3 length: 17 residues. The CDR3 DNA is TGTGCCAGCAGCGCAAGGGCCGGGGGTCAAATGTGGCATGAGCAGTTCTTC. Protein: CASSARAGGQMWHEQFF. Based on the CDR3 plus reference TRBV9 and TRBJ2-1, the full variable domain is DSGVTQTPKHLITATGQRVTLRCSPRSGDLSVYWYQQSLDQGLQFLIQYYNGEERAKGNILERFSAQQFPDLHSELNLSSLELGDSALYFCASSARAGGQMWHEQFFGPGTRLTVL.

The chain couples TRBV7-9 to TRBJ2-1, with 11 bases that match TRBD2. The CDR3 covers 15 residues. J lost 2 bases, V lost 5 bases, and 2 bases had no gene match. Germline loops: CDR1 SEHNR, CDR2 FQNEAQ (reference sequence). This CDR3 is CASSPGLAAYNEQFF. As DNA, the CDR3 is TGTGCCAGCAGCCCGGGACTAGCGGCCTACAATGAGCAGTTCTTC.

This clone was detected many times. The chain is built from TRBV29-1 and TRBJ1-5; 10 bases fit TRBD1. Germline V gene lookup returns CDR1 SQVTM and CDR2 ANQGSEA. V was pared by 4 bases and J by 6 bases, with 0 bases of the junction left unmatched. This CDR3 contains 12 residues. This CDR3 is CSVGTGGQPQHF. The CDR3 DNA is TGCAGCGTTGGGACAGGGGGTCAGCCCCAGCATTTT.

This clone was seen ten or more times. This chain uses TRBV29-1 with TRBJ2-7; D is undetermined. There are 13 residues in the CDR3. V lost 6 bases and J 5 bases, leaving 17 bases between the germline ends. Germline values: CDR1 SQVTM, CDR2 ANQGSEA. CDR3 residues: CSVALAKAHEQYF. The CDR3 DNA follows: TGCAGCGTAGCCCTGGCGAAAGCCCACGAGCAGTACTTC.

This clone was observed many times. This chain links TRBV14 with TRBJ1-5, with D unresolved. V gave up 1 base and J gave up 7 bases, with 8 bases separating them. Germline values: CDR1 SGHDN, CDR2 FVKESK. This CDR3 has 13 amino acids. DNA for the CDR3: TGTGCCAGCAGCCAAGGACCGGTCCAGCCCCAGCATTTT. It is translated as CASSQGPVQPQHF.

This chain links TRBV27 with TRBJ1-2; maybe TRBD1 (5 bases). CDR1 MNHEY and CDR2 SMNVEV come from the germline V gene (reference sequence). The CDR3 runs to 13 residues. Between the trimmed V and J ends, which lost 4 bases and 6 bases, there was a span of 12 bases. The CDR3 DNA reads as TGTGCCAGCAGTTCTCAGGGAATGAATGGCTACACCTTC. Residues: CASSSQGMNGYTF.